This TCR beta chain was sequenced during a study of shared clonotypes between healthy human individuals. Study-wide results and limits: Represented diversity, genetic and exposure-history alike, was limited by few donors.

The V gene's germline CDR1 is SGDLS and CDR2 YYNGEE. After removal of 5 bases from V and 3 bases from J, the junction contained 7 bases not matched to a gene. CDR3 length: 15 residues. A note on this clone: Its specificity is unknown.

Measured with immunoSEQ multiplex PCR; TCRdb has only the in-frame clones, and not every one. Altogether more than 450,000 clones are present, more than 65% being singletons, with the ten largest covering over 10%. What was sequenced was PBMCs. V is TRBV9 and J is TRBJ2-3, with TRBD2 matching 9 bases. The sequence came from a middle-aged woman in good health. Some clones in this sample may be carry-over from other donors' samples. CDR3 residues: CASRRMAGGTDTQYF. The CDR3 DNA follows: TGTGCCAGCAGAAGGATGGCGGGAGGGACAGATACGCAGTATTTT.